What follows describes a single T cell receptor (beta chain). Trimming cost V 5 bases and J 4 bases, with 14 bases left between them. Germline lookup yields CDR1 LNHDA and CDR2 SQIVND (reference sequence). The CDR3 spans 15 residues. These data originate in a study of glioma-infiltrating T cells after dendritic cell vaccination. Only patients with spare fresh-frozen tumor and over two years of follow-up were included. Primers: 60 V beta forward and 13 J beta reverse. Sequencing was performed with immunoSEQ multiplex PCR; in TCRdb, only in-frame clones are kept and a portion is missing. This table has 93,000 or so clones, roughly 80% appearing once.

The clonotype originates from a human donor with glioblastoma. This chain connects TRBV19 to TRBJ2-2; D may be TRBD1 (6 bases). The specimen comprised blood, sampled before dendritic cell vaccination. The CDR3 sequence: CASSVTGLGTGELFF. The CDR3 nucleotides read TGTGCCAGTAGTGTAACAGGGTTGGGCACCGGGGAGCTGTTTTTT. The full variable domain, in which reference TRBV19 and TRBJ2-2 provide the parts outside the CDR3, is DGGITQSPKYLFRKEGQNVTLSCEQNLNHDAMYWYRQDPGQGLRLIYYSQIVNDFQKGDIAEGYSVSREKKESFPLTVTSAQKNPTAFYLCASSVTGLGTGELFFGEGSRLTVL.